The entry below gives a single T cell receptor (beta chain) sequence along with its context. The record originates from a study of cytomegalovirus exposure and HLA in healthy donors. The CDR3 is 15 amino acids. Trimming at V came to 6 bases and at J to 1 base, leaving 8 bases not matched to a gene. Germline CDR1 and CDR2: MNHNS and SASEGT. Sequencing used immunoSEQ multiplex PCR; TCRdb keeps in-frame clones, though not all of them. The sample has about 160,000 clones, under 90% seen once. This chain joins TRBV6-1 and TRBJ2-5, with 7 nucleotides matching TRBD1. Input material: PBMCs. This receptor was obtained from a woman between 18 and 30 years old in good health and CMV-seropositive. DNA for the CDR3: TGTGCCAGCAGGCCCACACAGGGGTTCCAAGAGACCCAGTACTTC. Protein: CASRPTQGFQETQYF.